This is a list of T cell receptor beta chains from one sample in a study of OX40 agonist ivuxolimab in advanced cancers. Sequencing was performed with immunoSEQ multiplex PCR; in TCRdb, only in-frame clones are kept and a portion is missing. This table has 85,000 to 100,000 clones, approximately 85% appearing once. The starting material was CD4+ or CD8+ T cells sorted from blood, obtained in a trial of the OX40 agonist ivuxolimab. These receptor sequences come from an adult with an advanced solid tumor such as melanoma, head and neck, liver or kidney cancer. Each CDR3 is given with its conserved first and last residue. A D gene is named only where the DNA matches it firmly. Part of the rows lack a size; the others show once, few, many or a class for expanded clones.

clone size,J gene,V gene,D gene,CDR3 DNA,CDR3 protein
few,TRBJ1-2,TRBV18,-,TGTGCCAGCTCACCGGACCAGTTACCGGCCGACTATGGCTACACCTTC,CASSPDQLPADYGYTF
once,TRBJ2-7,TRBV11-2,-,TGTGCCAGCAGCTTACGGGCTAGCCTCTACGAGCAGTACTTC,CASSLRASLYEQYF
-,TRBJ1-2,TRBV2,-,TGTGCCAGCAGTGAAATGGGTGAACTATATGGCTACACCTTC,CASSEMGELYGYTF
-,TRBJ2-3,TRBV6-1,TRBD2,TGTGCCAGCAGTGTTGACCAGCGGGGGGCCAGCACAGATACGCAGTATTTT,CASSVDQRGASTDTQYF
-,TRBJ1-1,TRBV10-2,TRBD1,TGCGCCAGCAGTAACCTGGACAGGGGGAACACTGAAGCTTTCTTT,CASSNLDRGNTEAFF
-,TRBJ2-7,TRBV29-1,-,TGCAGCGTTGAAGACCCCTCTAGCTCCTACGAGCAGTACTTC,CSVEDPSSSYEQYF
-,TRBJ1-6,TRBV28,TRBD1,TGTGCCAGCAGTTTTGATATTGGGACAGGTAATTCACCCCTCCACTTT,CASSFDIGTGNSPLHF
-,TRBJ2-7,TRBV19,TRBD2,TGTGCCAGTAGTGTGACTAGCGGGCACTCCTACGAGCAGTACTTC,CASSVTSGHSYEQYF
few,TRBJ1-4,TRBV5-1,TRBD1,TGCGCCAGCAGCACCGGGACAGGGGAGAAAGGTGAAAAACTGTTTTTT,CASSTGTGEKGEKLFF
-,TRBJ2-5,TRBV28,TRBD1,TGTGCCAGCAGCTGGGGACAGACTACAGTAGGAGAGACCCAGTACTTC,CASSWGQTTVGETQYF
-,TRBJ1-1,TRBV10-2,-,TGCGCCAGCAGTGACCGGGGAAATGAAGCTTTCTTT,CASSDRGNEAFF
-,TRBJ2-7,TRBV14,TRBD2,TGTGCCAGCAGCCAACTAGCGGGTTCCTACGAGCAGTACTTC,CASSQLAGSYEQYF
-,TRBJ1-1,TRBV5-1,-,TGCGCCAGCAGCTTGGTACGGGCGGGGAACACTGAAGCTTTCTTT,CASSLVRAGNTEAFF
-,TRBJ2-1,TRBV6-1,TRBD1,TGTGCCAGCAGTGATCAGGGGGCGGGTAATGAGCAGTTCTTC,CASSDQGAGNEQFF
-,TRBJ1-1,TRBV6-1,-,TGTGCCAGCAGTGGGCCTTGGGGCACTGAAGCTTTCTTT,CASSGPWGTEAFF
-,TRBJ1-6,TRBV5-8,-,TGTGCCAGCAGCTTGAGAGGCCAACTACTTTCACCCCTCCACTTT,CASSLRGQLLSPLHF
-,TRBJ1-6,TRBV10-3,-,TGTGCCATCAGCACGGGCTCCGGAGATAATTCACCCCTCCACTTT,CAISTGSGDNSPLHF
-,TRBJ2-7,TRBV27,TRBD1,TGTGCCAGCAGTCCCCAGGGGGCCTCCTACGAGCAGTACTTC,CASSPQGASYEQYF